The following is a TCR beta chain sequence with its context. Its matching antigen is unknown. One base separates it from a far larger clone, so it is likely a read error. Germline values: CDR1 SEHNR, CDR2 FQNEAQ (reference sequence). CDR3 length equals 13 residues. The record originates from a study of shared clonotypes between healthy human individuals. The repertoire was sequenced with immunoSEQ multiplex PCR; TCRdb's copy has only in-frame clones and lacks some. Among approximately 720,000 clones, more than 70% were seen once, and the ten largest hold under 2%. Whole-study results and caveats: Blood alone was sampled, and tissue repertoires likely differ.

The chain links TRBV7-9 to TRBJ1-2, with 7 bases matching TRBD1. The sequenced sample was memory CD4+ T cells sorted from blood. The subset is: CD45RA-negative fraction. The TCR comes from a woman between 25 and 40 years old in good health. DNA of the CDR3: TGTGCCAGCAGCTCCGGACAGGACTATGGCTACGCCTTC. Residues: CASSSGQDYGYAF.